The next 18 T cell receptor beta chains were all read from a single sample in a study of vaccination effects on CD4 cells after COVID-19. Here immunoSEQ multiplex PCR was the method, and the copy in TCRdb shows in-frame clones only, minus some. Seen here are 64,000 or so clones, around 82% observed once, and the top ten hold 1.5% to 2.5%. No antigen has been identified for these receptors. Peptide-pool stimulation followed by sequencing identified expanded antigen-specific CD4+ clonotypes in the ViraFEST assay. Isolating CD4+ T cells followed 9 to 11 days of culture. It was two doses of either the BNT162b2 or mRNA-1273 vaccine that participants received. The material sequenced was CD4+ T cells from PBMCs cultured with HCoV-OC43 spike peptides, taken after COVID-19 vaccination. As to subset: HCoV-OC43 spike overlapping peptide pool stimulation. Receptors were obtained from a human donor who received a COVID-19 vaccine.

The rearrangement joins TRBV10-3 to TRBJ1-1; D perhaps matches TRBD1 (6 bases). V was trimmed by 6 bases and J by 2 bases, leaving 13 bases between them. Per the germline V gene, CDR1 is ENHRY and CDR2 is SYGVKD. The CDR3 is 14 amino acids. Here the CDR3 reads CAIRGPGHNTEAFF. The CDR3 nucleotides read TGTGCCATCAGGGGACCGGGACATAACACTGAAGCTTTCTTT.

This sequence joins TRBV27 and TRBJ2-5; 8 nucleotides align to TRBD2. The CDR3 has 14 residues. The junction had 4 bases not matched to a gene; V was cut back by 4 bases and J by 3 bases. From germline, CDR1 is MNHEY and CDR2 SMNVEV (reference sequence). The CDR3 spells CASSWYGGEETQYF. Here the CDR3 DNA reads TGTGCCAGCAGTTGGTACGGGGGGGAAGAGACCCAGTACTTC.

The chain joins TRBV11-2 to TRBJ2-1, with TRBD1 as a possible D gene (6 bases). V dropped 6 bases and J dropped 6 bases, with 15 bases sitting between them. The CDR3 has 14 amino acids. Germline V gene lookup returns CDR1 SGHAT and CDR2 FQNNGV. This chain's CDR3 is CASSPQGYGNEQFF. CDR3 nucleotides: TGTGCCAGCAGTCCCCAGGGGTACGGCAATGAGCAGTTCTTC.

The V gene is TRBV29-1, the J gene TRBJ2-2; 10 bases are a match to TRBD1. The length of the CDR3 is 16 residues. V trimming: 7 bases; J trimming: 2 bases; junction bases outside the gene matches: 10. Germline V gene data show CDR1 as SQVTM and CDR2 as ANQGSEA. The CDR3 nucleotides are TGCAGCGCCGGTGCCGGGACAGGGGTAAACACCGGGGAGCTGTTTTTT. It is translated as CSAGAGTGVNTGELFF.

The chain couples TRBV28 to TRBJ2-2, with 8 bases matching TRBD2. The V gene's germline CDR1 is MDHEN and CDR2 SYDVKM. V lost 7 bases and J lost 0; bases outside the gene matches: 7. The CDR3 sequence is 16 residues long. The CDR3 DNA follows: TGTGCCAGCACCACTAGCGGAAGTACGAACACCGGGGAGCTGTTTTTT. Translating it yields CASTTSGSTNTGELFF. The whole variable domain, remainder taken from reference TRBV28 and TRBJ2-2, is DVKVTQSSRYLVKRTGEKVFLECVQDMDHENMFWYRQDPGLGLRLIYFSYDVKMKEKGDIPEGYSVSREKKERFSLILESASTNQTSMYLCASTTSGSTNTGELFFGEGSRLTVL.

In this sample, this clone turned up once. This chain joins TRBV30 and TRBJ1-1; D is unresolved. Trimming stripped 4 bases from V and 1 base from J, with 10 bases between. Germline lookup yields CDR1 GTSNPN and CDR2 SVGIG (reference sequence). This CDR3 has 13 residues. The CDR3 DNA sequence: TGTGCCTGGACACGATACCGGAACACTGAAGCTTTCTTT. It yields the protein CAWTRYRNTEAFF.

This clone was picked up a small number of times. The V call is TRBV9, the J call TRBJ1-2; unclear D gene. The CDR3 sequence is 15 residues long. With 3 bases removed from V and 1 base from J, the gap between germline ends came to 13 bases. Germline lookup yields CDR1 SGDLS and CDR2 YYNGEE. DNA for the CDR3: TGTGCCAGCAGCGCCGCCAGGAAGTTTAACTATGGCTACACCTTC. Amino acid sequence: CASSAARKFNYGYTF.

This clone was seen a few times. The chain recombines TRBV7-2 with TRBJ1-2; no reliable D call. Germline V gene sequence: CDR1 SGHTA, CDR2 FQGNSA. Trimming removed 5 bases at V and 0 bases at J, with 13 bases between. The CDR3 extends over 15 amino acids. CDR3 DNA sequence: TGTGCCAGCAGCGCCGGACGCCCCACTAACTATGGCTACACCTTC. Its protein is CASSAGRPTNYGYTF.

The DNA of the CDR3 is TGTGCCAGCAGTAGGAGTGGCTCTGGAAACACCATATATTTT. It codes for CASSRSGSGNTIYF. The chain employs TRBV6-5 and TRBJ1-3; the D is unclear. The CDR3 is made up of 14 amino acids. The V gene's germline CDR1 is MNHEY and CDR2 SVGAGI. The V end lost 5 bases, the J end lost 0 bases, and 8 bases lay between the germline ends.

The chain is built from TRBV7-9 and TRBJ1-2; the D gene is possibly TRBD1 (6 bases). Trimming took off 2 bases at V and 8 bases at J, with 18 bases between the two ends. Germline V gene sequence: CDR1 SEHNR, CDR2 FQNEAQ (reference sequence). There are 15 residues in the CDR3. DNA of the CDR3: TGTGCCAGCAGCTTAAGGTCCGCAGGGGCCTGGGGCTACACCTTC. Its protein product is CASSLRSAGAWGYTF.

The chain employs TRBV5-4 and TRBJ1-1; D unresolved. The CDR3 sequence is 13 residues long. Germline CDR1 is SGHNT and CDR2 is YYREEE (reference sequence). The V and J ends lost 2 bases and 3 bases respectively, with 8 bases between them. The CDR3: CASSFQLDTEAFF. CDR3 bases: TGTGCCAGCAGCTTCCAACTCGACACTGAAGCTTTCTTT.

The table lists this clone with a few counts. This rearrangement joins TRBV4-1 to TRBJ2-7, with 13 nucleotides matching TRBD2. Germline trimming cut 3 bases from V and 3 bases from J; bases unmatched to any gene: 5. The V gene's germline CDR1 is MGHRA and CDR2 YSYEKL. CDR3 length: 16 residues. As DNA, the CDR3 is TGCGCCAGCAGCCAGCCGGGACTAGCGGGGTGCTACGAGCAGTACGTC. Amino acid sequence: CASSQPGLAGCYEQYV.

The rearrangement links TRBV7-8 to TRBJ2-2, with TRBD2 identical over 13 bases. Germline CDR1 SGHVS, CDR2 FQNEAQ. This CDR3 region has 17 residues. V lost 5 bases to trimming and J lost 3 bases; unmatched junction nucleotides: 6. CDR3 sequence reads: CASSRGTSGTYTGELFF. CDR3 in DNA: TGTGCCAGCAGCCGAGGGACTAGCGGGACCTACACCGGGGAGCTGTTTTTT.

This clone is a singleton in its sample. V is TRBV10-2 and J is TRBJ2-6, with no clear D. The V and J ends lost 11 bases and 9 bases respectively, with 8 bases between them. Looked up from germline, CDR1 is WSHSY and CDR2 is SAAADI. This CDR3 contains 10 residues. The CDR3 coding sequence is TGCGCCGACCTAATCAACGTCCTGACTTTC. Its translation is CADLINVLTF.

The gene calls are TRBV18 and TRBJ2-5, with TRBD2 matching 7 bases. Trimming took 2 bases from V and 5 from J; bases not matched to a gene: 14. CDR1 is KGHSH and CDR2 is LQKENI in the germline V gene. CDR3 size: 17 residues. The CDR3 sequence is CASSPGLGGERGETQYF. CDR3 nucleotide sequence: TGTGCCAGCTCACCAGGCTTGGGAGGCGAGCGGGGTGAGACCCAGTACTTC.

The rearrangement joins TRBV18 to TRBJ1-5, with 7 bases fitting TRBD1. Germline loops: CDR1 KGHSH, CDR2 LQKENI. The J segment lost 4 bases and the V segment lost 4 bases, leaving 4 bases of the junction unmatched. This CDR3 has 14 amino acids. The CDR3 protein is CASSQDRTNQPQHF. CDR3 bases: TGTGCCAGCTCACAGGACAGGACTAATCAGCCCCAGCATTTT. Full variable domain (outside the CDR3, taken from reference TRBV18 and TRBJ1-5): NAGVMQNPRHLVRRRGQEARLRCSPMKGHSHVYWYRQLPEEGLKFMVYLQKENIIDESGMPKERFSAEFPKEGPSILRIQQVVRGDSAAYFCASSQDRTNQPQHFGDGTRLSIL.

The gene calls are TRBV5-1 and TRBJ2-3; D possibly uses TRBD1 or TRBD2 (5 bases each). Germline V gene data show CDR1 as SGHRS and CDR2 as YFSETQ. The germline V and J ends were trimmed by 3 bases and 1 base, with 12 bases remaining between them. The CDR3 has 15 residues. This CDR3 reads CASSSRGTCTDTQYF. The DNA for the CDR3 is TGCGCCAGCAGCTCGAGAGGGACGTGCACAGATACGCAGTATTTT.

The chain employs TRBV18 and TRBJ1-4; D remains unclear. CDR1 and CDR2 (germline): KGHSH, LQKENI. V was pared by 5 bases and J by 8 bases, with 12 bases between. There are 13 residues in the CDR3. The CDR3 is CASSAGVREKLFF. Here the CDR3 DNA reads TGTGCCAGCTCAGCCGGGGTGAGAGAAAAACTGTTTTTT.